These 13 T cell receptor beta chains share one sample of origin, sequenced in a study of radiation and T cells in renal cell carcinoma (dated by TCRdb to the early 2020s). The library relied on the immunoSEQ multiplex PCR assay. This is the immuneACCESS table as TCRdb keeps it, with only in-frame sequences that have V and J called. A part of the clones is gone; compared with another copy, unresolved V genes explain less than half, and the rest is unexplained. In all, the sample holds about 12,000 clones, and roughly 34% of those were seen once. Together, the top ten hold roughly 15% of the sample. The intended sense of this specimen's time point label: tumor resected at nephrectomy. Interpreted using the paper, the treatment or condition label stands for: 15 Gy SBRT to primary tumor, nephrectomy 4 weeks later. Sequencing used tumor tissue, obtained from a patient whose treatment included radiotherapy and nephrectomy. Receptors were obtained from a man in his fifties or sixties with renal cell carcinoma.

The chain recombines TRBV5-1 with TRBJ1-1, with 9 bases that match TRBD1. CDR3 length: 14 residues. V dropped 1 base and J dropped 5; count of bases not matched to a gene: 3. Germline V gene sequence: CDR1 SGHRS, CDR2 YFSETQ. Written as DNA, the CDR3 is TGCGCCAGCAGCTTGACAGGGGGCGAAACTGAAGCTTTCTTT. As protein: CASSLTGGETEAFF.

Relative to its sample, this clone is medium-sized (0.01 to 0.1%). The rearrangement uses TRBV27 and TRBJ1-2; 8 bases align to TRBD1. The germline V gene encodes CDR1 MNHEY and CDR2 SMNVEV (reference sequence). This CDR3 comprises 15 residues. Losses at the gene ends were 7 bases for V and 4 bases for J; bases not matched to a gene: 11. In nucleotides, the CDR3 is TGTGCCAGCAAGGAACAGGGGGTGATGGGCTATGGCTACACCTTC. Translating gives CASKEQGVMGYGYTF.

This chain joins TRBV2 and TRBJ1-5; weak D call: TRBD1 (6 bases). The V end lost 6 bases, the J end lost 0 bases, and 12 bases lay between the germline ends. In germline, CDR1 is SNHLY, CDR2 FYNNEI. The CDR3 has 15 residues. CDR3 sequence (DNA): TGTGCCAGCAGCCGTGGGACATCTAGCAATCAGCCCCAGCATTTT. It yields the protein CASSRGTSSNQPQHF.

Only a few counts were recorded for this clone. V usage is TRBV19 and J usage is TRBJ2-5; TRBD2 aligns across 12 bases. Germline CDR1 LNHDA, CDR2 SQIVND (reference sequence). CDR3 length: 19 amino acids. After removal of 3 bases from V and 5 bases from J, the junction contained 16 bases not matched to a gene. CDR3 in DNA: TGTGCCAGTAGTATCCAGGGGCTAGCGGGAGGGGTGCCACCGGAGACCCAGTACTTC. The encoded protein is CASSIQGLAGGVPPETQYF. Supplemented by reference TRBV19 and TRBJ2-5, the full variable domain reads DGGITQSPKYLFRKEGQNVTLSCEQNLNHDAMYWYRQDPGQGLRLIYYSQIVNDFQKGDIAEGYSVSREKKESFPLTVTSAQKNPTAFYLCASSIQGLAGGVPPETQYFGPGTRLLVL.

The chain couples TRBV5-1 to TRBJ2-5; D might be TRBD2 (6 bases). Per germline, CDR1 SGHRS and CDR2 YFSETQ. The germline V and J ends were trimmed by 1 base and 2 bases, with 12 bases remaining between them. The CDR3 contains 15 residues. CDR3 amino acids: CASSLWAGRQETQYF. In DNA form, the CDR3 reads TGCGCCAGCAGCTTGTGGGCGGGGAGACAAGAGACCCAGTACTTC.

In its sample, this clone was seen a few times. This rearrangement joins TRBV5-6 to TRBJ1-2; 11 bases align to TRBD1. The ends lost 0 bases at V and 4 bases at J; junction bases unmatched: 2. The germline CDR1 and CDR2 sequences are SGHDT and YYEEEE. The CDR3 has 15 residues. In nucleotides, the CDR3 is TGTGCCAGCAGCTTGGGAGGGACAGGGGGCTATGGCTACACCTTC. Encoded protein: CASSLGGTGGYGYTF.

The chain couples TRBV10-3 to TRBJ1-2, with 7 bases lining up with TRBD1. The CDR3 totals 15 residues. Germline V gene data show CDR1 as ENHRY and CDR2 as SYGVKD. V trimming: 3 bases; J trimming: 3 bases; junction bases outside the gene matches: 7. The CDR3 bases are TGTGCCATCAGTGATCGGGACAGCAACGACTATGGCTACACCTTC. It encodes CAISDRDSNDYGYTF.

V and J are TRBV23-1 and TRBJ2-7; 8 bases are a match to TRBD1. TRBV23-1 is sorted into the ORF group, with uncertain function. There are 16 residues in the CDR3. V dropped 8 bases and J dropped 3; count of bases not matched to a gene: 15. CDR3 in DNA: TGCGCCAGCGGGAAAAATGGGACAGGTCGGCGCTACGAGCAGTACGTC. Its translation: CASGKNGTGRRYEQYV.

The chain employs TRBV4-2 and TRBJ2-6, with 10 bases identical to TRBD2. The V and J ends lost 0 bases and 2 bases, in that order; junction bases with no gene match: 7. The CDR3 consists of 19 residues. Germline loops: CDR1 LGHNA, CDR2 YNFKEQ. This CDR3 is CASSQDPSGGAAGANVLTF. The CDR3 nucleotides read TGTGCCAGCAGCCAAGATCCAAGCGGGGGGGCCGCTGGGGCCAACGTCCTGACTTTC.

This sequence joins TRBV19 and TRBJ1-5; a possible D gene is TRBD1 (5 bases). Deletions cut 3 bases from V and 8 bases from J, with 17 bases between. The CDR3 has 15 residues. CDR1 is LNHDA and CDR2 is SQIVND in the germline V gene (reference sequence). The CDR3 coding sequence is TGTGCCAGTAGTATCGGAGGGAGCCGGGGGGAGCCCCAGCATTTT. Amino acids: CASSIGGSRGEPQHF.

The chain uses TRBV7-9 and TRBJ2-5, with 7 bases aligning to TRBD2. The CDR3 is 14 amino acids. Germline V gene data show CDR1 as SEHNR and CDR2 as FQNEAQ (reference sequence). With V trimmed by 0 bases and J by 4 bases, 2 bases remained unmatched. The CDR3 protein is CASSLAGGPETQYF. Written as DNA, the CDR3 is TGTGCCAGCAGCTTAGCGGGAGGGCCAGAGACCCAGTACTTC.

V usage is TRBV10-1 and J usage is TRBJ2-3, with D perhaps matching TRBD1 (5 bases). This CDR3 region has 14 residues. V lost 2 bases, J lost 3 bases, and 9 bases lay in between. CDR1 is WNHNN and CDR2 is SYGVQD in the germline V gene (reference sequence). The CDR3 is CASSEIQGTDTQYF. CDR3 sequence (DNA): TGCGCCAGCAGTGAGATCCAGGGAACAGATACGCAGTATTTT.

The chain recombines TRBV6-6 with TRBJ1-1; the D is unclear. Germline CDR1 is MNHNY and CDR2 is SVGAGI (reference sequence). Trimming took 6 bases from V and 3 from J, leaving 14 bases between them. CDR3 length equals 14 residues. CDR3 DNA sequence: TGTGCCAGCAGCCCAGGTCGCACGGACACTGAAGCTTTCTTT. Translating it yields CASSPGRTDTEAFF.